This T cell receptor beta chain came from a study of cytomegalovirus exposure and HLA in healthy donors. Looking at the study overall: Among the 370 or so donors who were genotyped, about 86% fell in the genetic ancestry cluster that is associated with self-reported Caucasian donors.

General study points: In vitro experiments confirmed that a few CMV-associated chains were specific for CMV antigens. An analysis was carried out at a later point. It showed that HLA-associated TCR beta chains were more clonally expanded than equally common non-associated chains.

With respect to this clone: Antigen: not known. One end of the junction fails to match germline, which may point to a read error. The same CDR3 can be traced to other DNA sequences in this sample.

With 60 Vbeta and 13 Jbeta primers, the PCR was carried out. The method was immunoSEQ multiplex PCR; TCRdb's version includes in-frame clones alone and lacks a portion of them. The table lists around 100,000 clones, approximately 80% of them singletons. The CDR3 consists of 13 residues. CDR1 and CDR2 from the germline V gene are SEHNR and FQNEAQ (reference sequence). The V gene is TRBV7-9, the J gene TRBJ2-7; D unresolved. This sequence was found in a woman in her twenties or thirties in good health and CMV-seropositive. The sequencing sample was made of PBMCs. The CDR3 DNA follows: TGTGCCAGCAGCCCCCCGCAGCGATACGAGCAGTATTTC. Translating it yields CASSPPQRYEQYF.